Sequencing of this T cell receptor beta chain was carried out in a study of shared clonotypes between healthy human individuals. Study-wide results and limits: Clonotype sharing across a few donors was observed for 5% to 6.5% of naive CD4 clonotypes.

CD45RO-negative, CCR7-positively selected cells formed the naive CD8 fraction, excluding terminally differentiated effector memory CD45RA+ cells. Across several immunoSEQ plates, the genomic DNA of each subset was split evenly. TCRdb's copy holds only in-frame clones and misses some; the assay was immunoSEQ multiplex PCR. The sample has fewer than 700,000 clones, approximately 96% seen once; the top ten hold approximately 0.11%. Worth noting for this clone: Its target is unknown.

CDR1 and CDR2 (germline): MNHEY, SMNVEV (reference sequence). The CDR3 is 15 amino acids. V lost 3 bases and J lost 0, with 6 bases in between. This clonotype was obtained from a woman aged 25 to 45 in good health. The gene calls are TRBV27 and TRBJ2-6; D gene ambiguous. Sequenced input: naive CD8+ T cells sorted from blood. As DNA, the CDR3 is TGTGCCAGCAGTTTGACATTCTCTGGGGCCAACGTCCTGACTTTC. Translated: CASSLTFSGANVLTF.